The rows below give T cell receptor beta chains drawn from one sample of a study of shared clonotypes between healthy human individuals. Produced via immunoSEQ multiplex PCR; TCRdb's table is partial and in-frame only. The table lists some 2,000,000 clones, around 95% of them singletons. Specimen: naive CD4+ T cells sorted from blood. All receptors derive from a man younger than 30 in good health. Each CDR3 is given with its conserved first and last residue. D genes are given only for firm matches. Clone size is shown for a subset of rows, as once, few, many or a class of expanded clone.

>TRBJ1-1|TRBV6-5|TRBD1|NA
TGTGCCAGCAGAACCCGGGACAGCATCCTTGAAGCTTTCTTT
CASRTRDSILEAFF
>TRBJ2-7|TRBV23-1|TRBD1|NA
TGCGCCAGCAGTCTGAGGCCCCGGACAGGCCGCCCCTACGAGCAGTACTTC
CASSLRPRTGRPYEQYF
>TRBJ2-1|TRBV27|TRBD2|NA
TGTGCCAGCAGTTTAAGTTCTTGGTTACTAGCGGGTTACAATGAGCAGTTCTTC
CASSLSSWLLAGYNEQFF
>TRBJ2-7|TRBV30|TRBD1|NA
TGTGCCTCCAACCCGGGACAGGGGGCCAACGAGCAGTACTTC
CASNPGQGANEQYF
>TRBJ2-7|TRBV4-1|NA|once
TGCGCCAGCAGTCCGTCCGGGACACCAGCCTACGAGCAGTACTTC
CASSPSGTPAYEQYF
>TRBJ2-5|TRBV2|NA|NA
TGTGCCAGCAGAGAACGCCAGGGGTACCAAGAGACCCAGTACTTC
CASRERQGYQETQYF
>TRBJ2-7|TRBV7-3|NA|NA
TGTGCCAGCAGCAGGGGACCCGCCCTTGGCGAGCAGTACTTC
CASSRGPALGEQYF
>TRBJ2-4|TRBV4-3|NA|NA
TGCGCCAGCAGCCAAGAGGATGCAGGGGAGGTCAAAAACATTCAGTACTTC
CASSQEDAGEVKNIQYF
>TRBJ2-5|TRBV6-6|TRBD1|once
TGTGCCAGCAGTTACATTGCCGGGACAGGGAGTGAGACCCAGTACTTC
CASSYIAGTGSETQYF
>TRBJ2-2|TRBV27|NA|NA
TGTGCCAGCAGTTTAACCAGGGTGGGCGGCACCGGGGAGCTGTTTTTT
CASSLTRVGGTGELFF